Shown below are 20 T cell receptor beta chains from a single sample sequenced in a study of OX40 agonist ivuxolimab in advanced cancers. The library was made by the immunoSEQ multiplex PCR assay. TCRdb holds this immuneACCESS table with in-frame rearrangements only. Some clones are missing; in checked studies, unresolved V genes explain under half, and the rest has no known cause. The sample has 11,000 to 15,000 clones on record, approximately 87% of them singletons. Together, the top ten hold 6.7% of the sample. Sample: CD4+ or CD8+ T cells sorted from blood, taken in a trial of the OX40 agonist ivuxolimab. These TCRs come from an adult with an advanced solid tumor such as melanoma, head and neck, liver or kidney cancer.

The chain recombines TRBV12-5 with TRBJ2-7; D may be TRBD2 (6 bases). The germline gives CDR1 LGHNT, CDR2 FRNRAP. The germline V and J ends were trimmed by 7 bases and 6 bases, with 19 bases remaining between them. CDR3 length: 14 amino acids. For the CDR3, the DNA is TGTGCTAGTGATGGCGGGGTTAATACTATCGAGCAGTACTTC. It encodes CASDGGVNTIEQYF.

V and J are TRBV14 and TRBJ1-1; weak D call: TRBD1 (5 bases). The CDR3 length is 15 residues. V lost 4 bases to trimming and J lost 4 bases, with 16 bases between them. From germline, CDR1 is SGHDN and CDR2 FVKESK. For the CDR3, the DNA is TGTGCCAGCAGCCCGGGACCGAGCCTTTTCACTGAAGCTTTCTTT. The encoded protein is CASSPGPSLFTEAFF.

This chain joins TRBV5-1 and TRBJ2-5; D perhaps matches TRBD1 (6 bases). The V and J ends lost 0 bases and 4 bases respectively, with 10 bases between them. CDR1 and CDR2 from the germline V gene are SGHRS and YFSETQ. This CDR3 contains 14 residues. The CDR3 nucleotides are TGCGCCAGCAGCTTGGAACAGGGTGGAGAGACCCAGTACTTC. Its protein is CASSLEQGGETQYF.

This chain uses TRBV23-1 with TRBJ2-7, with TRBD1 as a possible D gene (5 bases). TRBV23-1 is an ORF; its function is uncertain. This CDR3 has 15 residues. The ends were cut back, 6 bases at V and 0 bases at J, with 15 bases in the middle. The CDR3 bases are TGCGCCAGCAGGACCAGGGCCGTTCACTCCTACGAGCAGTACTTC. This codes for CASRTRAVHSYEQYF.

The chain joins TRBV6-1 to TRBJ1-3; 8 bases align to TRBD1. The J segment lost 5 bases and the V segment lost 5 bases, leaving 8 bases of the junction unmatched. This CDR3 has 15 residues. Germline V CDR1 and CDR2: MNHNS, SASEGT. As DNA, the CDR3 is TGTGCCAGCAGTTTGGGTGCCAGGGGGCGAAACACCATATATTTT. This translates into CASSLGARGRNTIYF.

This sequence joins TRBV5-1 and TRBJ2-2; 9 nucleotides line up with TRBD2. V shed 4 bases and J 4 bases; nucleotides not matched to a gene: 8. The CDR3 runs 16 residues. Germline loops: CDR1 SGHRS, CDR2 YFSETQ. Here the CDR3 reads CASSRSGGWSTGELFF. CDR3 coding DNA: TGCGCCAGCAGCCGTAGCGGGGGTTGGAGCACCGGGGAGCTGTTTTTT. The whole variable domain, filled in from reference TRBV5-1 and TRBJ2-2, reads KAGVTQTPRYLIKTRGQQVTLSCSPISGHRSVSWYQQTPGQGLQFLFEYFSETQRNKGNFPGRFSGRQFSNSRSEMNVSTLELGDSALYLCASSRSGGWSTGELFFGEGSRLTVL.

The rearrangement uses TRBV5-4 and TRBJ2-1, with 14 bases that match TRBD2. Germline V gene lookup returns CDR1 SGHNT and CDR2 YYREEE (reference sequence). Unmatched junction bases numbered 3, after V lost 3 bases and J lost 4 bases. The CDR3 runs 16 residues. The CDR3 DNA is TGTGCCAGCAGCTCCGGGACTAGCGGGAGTTACAATGAGCAGTTCTTC. Translating it yields CASSSGTSGSYNEQFF.

The genes are TRBV2 and TRBJ1-4; a weak D match, TRBD1 (5 bases). Germline V gene sequence: CDR1 SNHLY, CDR2 FYNNEI. The CDR3 has 14 residues. Trimming took 5 bases from V and 5 from J, leaving 12 bases between them. The chain's CDR3 is CASSLTGVNEKLFF. The DNA for the CDR3 is TGTGCCAGCAGTCTCACAGGCGTCAATGAAAAACTGTTTTTT.

The chain is built from TRBV7-6 and TRBJ2-1; unclear D gene. CDR1 SGHVS and CDR2 FNYEAQ come from the germline V gene. Trimming removed 3 bases at V and 5 bases at J, with 11 bases between. CDR3 length: 14 residues. As DNA, the CDR3 is TGTGCCAGCAGCTTGATGTCCACAAACAATGAGCAGTTCTTC. It codes for CASSLMSTNNEQFF. Looking up the rest from reference TRBV7-6 and TRBJ2-1 gives the full variable domain: GAGVSQSPRYKVTKRGQDVALRCDPISGHVSLYWYRQALGQGPEFLTYFNYEAQQDKSGLPNDRFSAERPEGSISTLTIQRTEQRDSAMYRCASSLMSTNNEQFFGPGTRLTVL.

V usage is TRBV7-9 and J usage is TRBJ1-6; D perhaps matches TRBD1 (6 bases). The CDR3 is 17 amino acids. V dropped 8 bases and J dropped 7 bases, with 24 bases sitting between them. Germline CDR1 SEHNR, CDR2 FQNEAQ (reference sequence). The CDR3 DNA reads TGTGCCAGCGGCCGGGACAATCGCCTTTTTACAAATTCACCCCTCCACTTT. It codes for CASGRDNRLFTNSPLHF. Full variable domain (remainder filled in from reference TRBV7-9 and TRBJ1-6): DTGVSQNPRHKITKRGQNVTFRCDPISEHNRLYWYRQTLGQGPEFLTYFQNEAQLEKSRLLSDRFSAERPKGSFSTLEIQRTEQGDSAMYLCASGRDNRLFTNSPLHFGNGTRLTVT.

The chain has TRBV7-9 and TRBJ2-5, with no clear D. The germline gives CDR1 SEHNR, CDR2 FQNEAQ (reference sequence). The CDR3 totals 15 residues. V shed 2 bases and J shed 5 bases, with 15 bases lying between them. CDR3 in amino acids: CASSLWASSMETQYF. The CDR3 nucleotides read TGTGCCAGCAGCTTATGGGCTAGTAGTATGGAGACCCAGTACTTC.

The chain combines TRBV6-1 with TRBJ2-5, with 10 bases fitting TRBD2. Germline V gene data show CDR1 as MNHNS and CDR2 as SASEGT. CDR3 size: 15 residues. After removal of 4 bases from V and 4 bases from J, the junction contained 6 bases not matched to a gene. The CDR3 spells CASSASGGKRETQYF. The CDR3 coding sequence is TGTGCCAGCAGTGCTAGCGGGGGTAAGAGAGAGACCCAGTACTTC.

V and J are TRBV6-1 and TRBJ1-2, with D perhaps TRBD1 (6 bases). Germline values: CDR1 MNHNS, CDR2 SASEGT. The CDR3 has 13 amino acids. V was shortened by 7 bases and J by 3 bases, with 12 bases between the two germline ends. The CDR3 spells CASTPAGDYGYTF. CDR3 DNA: TGTGCCAGCACCCCCGCAGGGGACTATGGCTACACCTTC.

V usage is TRBV2 and J usage is TRBJ2-2; 9 nucleotides line up with TRBD2. Per the germline V gene, CDR1 is SNHLY and CDR2 is FYNNEI. Trimming took 7 bases from V and 0 from J; bases not matched to a gene: 6. The CDR3 has 16 residues. The CDR3 spells CASKSSGGSNTGELFF. The CDR3 DNA sequence: TGTGCCAGCAAATCCAGCGGGGGGTCGAACACCGGGGAGCTGTTTTTT. Combining the CDR3 with reference TRBV2 and TRBJ2-2 gives the whole variable domain EPEVTQTPSHQVTQMGQEVILRCVPISNHLYFYWYRQILGQKVEFLVSFYNNEISEKSEIFDDQFSVERPDGSNFTLKIRSTKLEDSAMYFCASKSSGGSNTGELFFGEGSRLTVL.

The rearrangement joins TRBV7-2 to TRBJ2-5; D not resolved. V was clipped by 5 bases and J by 7 bases, with 14 bases between them. This CDR3 contains 13 residues. The germline V gene encodes CDR1 SGHTA and CDR2 FQGNSA. The CDR3 sequence: CASSVMGRGTQYF. DNA of the CDR3: TGTGCCAGCAGCGTTATGGGTAGAGGGACCCAGTACTTC. The variable domain in full, with the rest retrieved from reference TRBV7-2 and TRBJ2-5, is GAGVSQSPSNKVTEKGKDVELRCDPISGHTALYWYRQSLGQGLEFLIYFQGNSAPDKSGLPSDRFSAERTGGSVSTLTIQRTQQEDSAVYLCASSVMGRGTQYFGPGTRLLVL.

This chain connects TRBV25-1 to TRBJ1-1; D perhaps matches TRBD1 (6 bases). This CDR3 has 15 amino acids. V was clipped by 7 bases and J by 5 bases, with 20 bases between them. The germline V gene has CDR1 MGHDK and CDR2 SYGVNS. The DNA for the CDR3 is TGTGCCAGCACCCCACAGGGAACGGGACTGACTGAAGCTTTCTTT. It encodes CASTPQGTGLTEAFF.

The chain links TRBV14 to TRBJ1-1; D remains unclear. CDR1 is SGHDN, CDR2 FVKESK, per germline. CDR3 length: 15 amino acids. Trimming took 2 bases from V and 1 from J, leaving 11 bases between them. The CDR3 spells CASSQRGRENTEAFF. CDR3 bases: TGTGCCAGCAGCCAACGGGGTAGGGAGAACACTGAAGCTTTCTTT.

The chain links TRBV30 to TRBJ1-6; 7 bases are a match to TRBD1. The CDR3 is 14 residues long. The V segment lost 4 bases and the J segment 4 bases; nucleotides outside the gene matches: 4. Germline V gene data show CDR1 as GTSNPN and CDR2 as SVGIG (reference sequence). For the CDR3, the DNA is TGTGCCTGGACCCAGGGACAGTATAATTCACCCCTCCACTTT. Amino acid sequence: CAWTQGQYNSPLHF. The full variable domain, rest sourced from reference TRBV30 and TRBJ1-6, is SQTIHQWPATLVQPVGSPLSLECTVEGTSNPNLYWYRQAAGRGLQLLFYSVGIGQISSEVPQNLSASRPQDRQFILSSKKLLLSDSGFYLCAWTQGQYNSPLHFGNGTRLTVT.

This sequence joins TRBV2 and TRBJ2-5; 9 nucleotides match TRBD2. Losses at the gene ends were 5 bases for V and 4 bases for J; bases not matched to a gene: 2. The CDR3 length is 13 residues. The germline V gene encodes CDR1 SNHLY and CDR2 FYNNEI. The CDR3 sequence is CASSLSGGETQYF. The CDR3 nucleotides are TGTGCCAGCAGTCTTAGCGGGGGAGAGACCCAGTACTTC.

The chain combines TRBV19 with TRBJ1-1, with D perhaps TRBD1 (5 bases). Trimming stripped 7 bases from V and 2 bases from J, with 11 bases between. Germline V lookup: CDR1 LNHDA, CDR2 SQIVND (reference sequence). This CDR3 region has 13 residues. CDR3 DNA sequence: TGTGCCAGTAAACGAGGGGATAACACTGAAGCTTTCTTT. It encodes CASKRGDNTEAFF.